These 20 T cell receptor beta chains came from one sample sequenced in a study of a mutant IDH1 vaccine in newly diagnosed glioma. Clones were read by immunoSEQ multiplex PCR, and TCRdb kept only the in-frame ones, dropping some. The table shows some 80,000 clones, with 85% occurring only once. These receptors have no identified antigens. Time point in this sample: week 23, last vaccination. Every vaccine dose comprised 300 ug of mutant IDH1 20-mer peptide plus topical imiquimod. Material: PBMCs, obtained from a glioma patient whose treatment included an IDH1 peptide vaccine. These TCRs come from a woman aged 45-60 years with glioma.

The DNA of the CDR3 is TGTGCCTGGACCCTTAGAGGGCGAGAGACCCAGTACTTC. Translated: CAWTLRGRETQYF. The chain employs TRBV30 and TRBJ2-5, with TRBD2 as a possible D gene (5 bases). Germline CDR1 reads GTSNPN; CDR2 reads SVGIG (reference sequence). CDR3 length: 13 amino acids. V lost 4 bases and J 4 bases, leaving 13 bases between the germline ends.

The J gene is TRBJ2-7, the V gene TRBV5-1, with D perhaps matching TRBD1 or TRBD2 (5 bases each). V dropped 2 bases and J dropped 5 bases, with 14 bases sitting between them. Germline values: CDR1 SGHRS, CDR2 YFSETQ. The CDR3 sequence is 14 residues long. For the CDR3, the DNA is TGCGCCAGCAGCTTCCGGGCTCTGGGGGACGAGCAGTACTTC. This gives the protein CASSFRALGDEQYF. Drawing the rest from reference TRBV5-1 and TRBJ2-7, the complete variable domain is KAGVTQTPRYLIKTRGQQVTLSCSPISGHRSVSWYQQTPGQGLQFLFEYFSETQRNKGNFPGRFSGRQFSNSRSEMNVSTLELGDSALYLCASSFRALGDEQYFGPGTRLTVT.

The chain carries TRBV2 and TRBJ1-6; no definite D call. Trimming cost V 8 bases and J 0 bases, with 14 bases left between them. CDR3 length equals 16 residues. CDR1 and CDR2 (germline): SNHLY, FYNNEI. CDR3 coding DNA: TGTGCCAGCGTTCCCGGCGGGGTCTCCTATAATTCACCCCTCCACTTT. It encodes CASVPGGVSYNSPLHF.

The chain combines TRBV6-4 with TRBJ1-5; D is ambiguous. V shed 8 bases and J shed 3 bases, with 17 bases lying between them. This CDR3 is built from 15 residues. Looked up from germline, CDR1 is MRHNA and CDR2 is SNTAGT. CDR3 in amino acids: CASDNSGRINQPQHF. The CDR3 DNA reads TGTGCCAGCGATAACTCGGGGAGGATCAATCAGCCCCAGCATTTT.

The CDR3 DNA sequence: TGTGCCAGCAGCTTAATGAGGGCATCAGATGAGCAGTTCTTC. Translating it yields CASSLMRASDEQFF. The chain links TRBV7-3 to TRBJ2-1, with D tentatively TRBD2 (5 bases). This CDR3 has 14 residues. Germline CDR1 and CDR2: SGHTA and FQGTGA. Trimming stripped 1 base from V and 8 bases from J, with 12 bases between.

The chain couples TRBV7-8 to TRBJ2-3, with D perhaps being TRBD1 or TRBD2 (5 bases each). The CDR3 runs to 18 residues. The germline V and J ends were trimmed by 2 bases and 7 bases, with 25 bases remaining between them. CDR1 is SGHVS, CDR2 FQNEAQ, per germline. The CDR3 sequence: CASSLYRIMSSSDYTQYF. DNA for the CDR3: TGTGCCAGCAGCTTATACAGGATCATGTCGTCTTCGGACTATACGCAGTATTTT.

This clone was seen repeatedly, ten times or more. Compared with germline, one end of the junction differs, possibly owing to a read error. The CDR3 reads CASSLGDIGDTGELFF. The CDR3 DNA reads TGTGCTAGCAGCTTAGGGGACATCGGGGACACCGGGGAGCTGTTTTTT. The gene calls are TRBV7-7 and TRBJ2-2, with a weak D call TRBD1 (6 bases). In germline, CDR1 is SSHAT, CDR2 FNYEAQ (reference sequence). This CDR3 spans 16 amino acids.

The rearrangement joins TRBV9 to TRBJ2-7, with 11 nucleotides matching TRBD2. From germline, CDR1 is SGDLS and CDR2 YYNGEE. The CDR3 loop spans 15 amino acids. J gave up 2 bases and V 4 bases, and 5 bases lay outside the gene matches. CDR3 residues: CASSQGLAGTYEQYF. CDR3 DNA: TGTGCCAGCAGCCAAGGACTAGCGGGCACCTACGAGCAGTACTTC.

The J gene is TRBJ1-3, the V gene TRBV11-2; D uncertain. Trimming shortened V by 6 bases and J by 6 bases, and 9 bases separated the two germline ends. Germline V gives CDR1 SGHAT, CDR2 FQNNGV. CDR3 length: 12 amino acids. CDR3 loop: CASSPNTNTIYF. For the CDR3, the DNA is TGTGCCAGCAGTCCCAATACAAACACCATATATTTT.

Only one count was recorded for this clone. This chain links TRBV7-9 with TRBJ2-3; 7 positions match TRBD1. Germline V gene data show CDR1 as SEHNR and CDR2 as FQNEAQ (reference sequence). After removal of 6 bases from V and 0 bases from J, the junction contained 3 bases not matched to a gene. The CDR3 has 14 amino acids. Written as DNA, the CDR3 is TGTGCCAGCAGGGGGACAGCTAGCACAGATACGCAGTATTTT. Its translation: CASRGTASTDTQYF.

A single count supports this clone. This sequence joins TRBV9 and TRBJ1-2; 7 bases line up with TRBD1. The ends lost 3 bases at V and 6 bases at J; junction bases unmatched: 8. Germline V gene sequence: CDR1 SGDLS, CDR2 YYNGEE. This CDR3 is 14 amino acids long. CDR3 in amino acids: CASSAQQGTHGYTF. The CDR3 bases are TGTGCCAGCAGCGCCCAACAGGGGACACATGGCTACACCTTC.

This chain joins TRBV27 and TRBJ2-2; no reliable D call. Germline V gene data show CDR1 as MNHEY and CDR2 as SMNVEV (reference sequence). V gave up 3 bases and J gave up 0 bases, with 11 bases separating them. This CDR3 comprises 16 residues. The CDR3 sequence: CASSFASLSNTGELFF. The CDR3 bases are TGTGCCAGCAGTTTTGCATCTTTGTCGAACACCGGGGAGCTGTTTTTT.

The chain joins TRBV28 to TRBJ2-5; 7 bases map to TRBD1. Germline-derived CDR1 and CDR2 are MDHEN and SYDVKM. CDR3 size: 16 residues. J was trimmed by 7 bases and V by 5 bases; bases with no gene match: 16. The CDR3 DNA is TGTGCCAGCAGTCGACAGGGTCCCATCATTCCGGGGACCCAGTACTTC. This codes for CASSRQGPIIPGTQYF.

This clone was detected once. The chain employs TRBV4-2 and TRBJ2-2, with D uncertain. The germline gives CDR1 LGHNA, CDR2 YNFKEQ. This CDR3 is built from 14 residues. Trimming cost V 0 bases and J 1 base, with 3 bases left between them. DNA of the CDR3: TGTGCCAGCAGCCAAGACGGGAACACCGGGGAGCTGTTTTTT. The encoded protein is CASSQDGNTGELFF.

V gene TRBV6-4 combines with J gene TRBJ1-6; D is perhaps TRBD1 (6 bases). CDR1 and CDR2 from the germline V gene are MRHNA and SNTAGT. V was pared by 2 bases and J by 7 bases, with 9 bases between. The length of the CDR3 is 14 residues. The CDR3 region is CASSDTGRNSPLHF. Here the CDR3 DNA reads TGTGCCAGCAGTGACACAGGGAGGAATTCACCCCTCCACTTT.

The chain combines TRBV29-1 with TRBJ2-5; unclear D gene. The CDR3 totals 12 residues. Trimming removed 8 bases at V and 0 bases at J, with 10 bases between. Germline CDR1 SQVTM, CDR2 ANQGSEA. The chain's CDR3 is CSSGQYQETQYF. The CDR3 DNA is TGCAGCTCTGGGCAGTACCAAGAGACCCAGTACTTC.

The chain couples TRBV7-2 to TRBJ2-7; 10 bases are a match to TRBD1. CDR1 and CDR2 from the germline V gene are SGHTA and FQGNSA. This CDR3 contains 16 residues. The ends lost 1 base at V and 0 bases at J; junction bases unmatched: 3. CDR3 in amino acids: CASSLDWDRGSYEQYF. The CDR3 DNA is TGTGCCAGCAGCTTAGATTGGGACAGGGGCTCCTACGAGCAGTACTTC.

The V gene is TRBV4-2, the J gene TRBJ2-5, with 12 bases matching TRBD2. The DNA end lines up better with TRBJ2-7; the J call may be wrong. From germline, CDR1 is LGHNA and CDR2 YNFKEQ. The CDR3 runs to 18 residues. The CDR3 DNA reads as TGTGCCAGCAGCCAACAGACTAGCGGGAGCATTCGTTCCTACGAGCAGTACTTC. It codes for CASSQQTSGSIRSYEQYF.

The rearrangement joins TRBV27 to TRBJ2-1, with TRBD2 matching over 14 bases. CDR1 MNHEY and CDR2 SMNVEV come from the germline V gene (reference sequence). This CDR3 spans 17 amino acids. The V gene end was trimmed by 8 bases and the J gene end by 1 base; junction bases not matched to a gene: 7. CDR3 protein: CASAGLAGVGSYNEQFF. The CDR3 nucleotides read TGTGCCAGCGCGGGACTAGCGGGAGTGGGTTCCTACAATGAGCAGTTCTTC.

The chain uses TRBV29-1 and TRBJ2-3, with D maybe TRBD2 (6 bases). This CDR3 has 17 amino acids. The germline V gene has CDR1 SQVTM and CDR2 ANQGSEA. V dropped 6 bases and J dropped 0 bases, with 22 bases sitting between them. CDR3: CSVPKTAGTSSTDTQYF. DNA for the CDR3: TGCAGCGTGCCTAAAACCGCAGGGACTTCTAGCACAGATACGCAGTATTTT.